This T cell receptor beta chain appears in the sequencing data of a study of blood T cells in healthy people across ages. This clonotype came up a few times. Its antigen is currently unknown. Germline lookup yields CDR1 MGHRA and CDR2 YSYEKL. V was trimmed by 0 bases and J by 4 bases, leaving 17 bases between them. The CDR3 is 17 residues long. Alongside a J-beta primer mix, a sample-barcoded 5' primer served in a second PCR lasting about 6 to 12 cycles. TCRdb reprocessed the 5' RACE reads with MiXCR, giving one entry per CDR3 protein. The table has 710,000 or so distinct CDR3 sequences, about a fifth seen once. Healthy Caucasian individuals from Russia aged about 6 to 100 were enrolled as donors. The total RNA that was extracted per sample amounted to at least 5.5 micrograms. Study outcomes and limitations: In older individuals, TCR beta diversity per million T cells was lower, falling roughly linearly with age. Estimates based on one million T cells were treated as lower bounds.

Sequencing was carried out using blood. The chain joins TRBV4-1 to TRBJ2-3; D is unresolved. The receptor's source is a man aged 70-80 years in good health. CDR3 protein: CASSQDEETHNADTQYF. Here the CDR3 DNA reads TGCGCCAGCAGCCAAGACGAGGAGACACATAACGCAGATACGCAGTATTTT.